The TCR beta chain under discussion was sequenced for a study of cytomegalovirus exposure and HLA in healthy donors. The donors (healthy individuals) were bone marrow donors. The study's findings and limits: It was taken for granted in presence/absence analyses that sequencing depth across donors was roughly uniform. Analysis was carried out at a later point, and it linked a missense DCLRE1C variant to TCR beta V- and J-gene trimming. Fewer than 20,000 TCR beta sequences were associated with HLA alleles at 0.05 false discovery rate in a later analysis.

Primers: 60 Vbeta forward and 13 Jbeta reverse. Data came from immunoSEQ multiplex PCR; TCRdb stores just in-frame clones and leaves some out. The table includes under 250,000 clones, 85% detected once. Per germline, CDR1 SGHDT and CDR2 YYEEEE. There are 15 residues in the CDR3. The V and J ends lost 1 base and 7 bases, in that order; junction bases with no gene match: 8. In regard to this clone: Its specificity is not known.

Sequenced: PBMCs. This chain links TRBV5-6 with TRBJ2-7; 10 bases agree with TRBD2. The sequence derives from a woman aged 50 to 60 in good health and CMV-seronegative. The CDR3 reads CASSLFSGRSQEQYF. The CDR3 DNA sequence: TGTGCCAGCAGCTTGTTTAGCGGGAGGTCCCAGGAGCAGTACTTC.